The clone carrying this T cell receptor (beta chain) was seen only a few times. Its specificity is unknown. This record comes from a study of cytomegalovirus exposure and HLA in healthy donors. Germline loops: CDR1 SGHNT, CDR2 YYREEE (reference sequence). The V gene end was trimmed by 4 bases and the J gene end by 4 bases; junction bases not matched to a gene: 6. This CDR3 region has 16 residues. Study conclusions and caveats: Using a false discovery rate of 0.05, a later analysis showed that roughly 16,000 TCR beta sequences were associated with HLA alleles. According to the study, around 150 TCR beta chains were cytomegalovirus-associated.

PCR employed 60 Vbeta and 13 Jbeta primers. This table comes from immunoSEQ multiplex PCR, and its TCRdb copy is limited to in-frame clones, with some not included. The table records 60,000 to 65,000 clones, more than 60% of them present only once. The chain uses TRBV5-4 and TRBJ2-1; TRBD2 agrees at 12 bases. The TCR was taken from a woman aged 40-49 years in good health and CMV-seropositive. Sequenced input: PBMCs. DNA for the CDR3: TGTGCCAGCAGCGCTAGCGGGGGGGCCTCTTACAATGAGCAGTTCTTC. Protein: CASSASGGASYNEQFF.